A selection of T cell receptor beta chains follows, all from one sample in a study of T cells in Graves' hyperthyroidism and ophthalmopathy. Using its own MiXCR run on the multiplex PCR reads, TCRdb lists one record per CDR3 protein. The sample shows hundreds of thousands of distinct CDR3 sequences, about 38% of them seen only once. The specimen was blood. The receptor set was obtained from a man aged 18-30 years with Graves' hyperthyroidism. Each CDR3 is given with its conserved first and last residue. Fields, in order: CDR3 length, D gene, V gene, clone size, J gene, CDR3 DNA, CDR3 protein. The D gene is left open where the match is weak. Size is omitted from some rows. Given values are once, few, many or a class for expanded clones.

>15|.|TRBV7-3|few|TRBJ2-6
TGTGCCAGCAGCTTAAATAGTGCTGGGGCCAACGTCCTGACTTTC
CASSLNSAGANVLTF
>13|.|TRBV29-1|.|TRBJ1-1
TGCAGCCTGGAAGGGGAGAGGAACACTGAAGCTTTCTTT
CSLEGERNTEAFF
>12|TRBD1|TRBV10-3|.|TRBJ1-4
TGTGCCATCAGCCCGGGACAGGGAAAACTGTTTTTT
CAISPGQGKLFF
>15|.|TRBV25-1|.|TRBJ2-7
TGTGCCAGCAGCGGGCCGAGGGGAAGCTCCTACGAGCAGTACTTC
CASSGPRGSSYEQYF
>16|.|TRBV10-3|many|TRBJ2-7
TGTGCCATCAGTGAGTCATTTTGGGAAGCAGGGTGCGAGCAGTACTTC
CAISESFWEAGCEQYF
>16|.|TRBV10-3|.|TRBJ1-2
TGTGCCAGCAGTTACGGGGGTCATTGGAACAACTATGGCTACACCTTC
CASSYGGHWNNYGYTF
>16|.|TRBV20-1|.|TRBJ1-5
TGCAGTGCAGGCGATTCCCACAGTTTAAGCAATCAGCCCCAGCATTTT
CSAGDSHSLSNQPQHF
>15|.|TRBV5-4|few|TRBJ1-1
TGTGCCAGCAGCTCTCGACAGGCCATGAACACTGAAGCTTTCTTT
CASSSRQAMNTEAFF
>15|.|TRBV20-1|few|TRBJ1-1
TGCAGTGCTAGAGATCCGGGTATATGGAACACTGAAGCTTTCTTT
CSARDPGIWNTEAFF
>15|.|TRBV19|.|TRBJ1-5
TGTGCCAGCCGACTTTTACAGGGTAGAAGTCAGCCCCAGCATTTT
CASRLLQGRSQPQHF
>18|.|TRBV7-9|.|TRBJ1-6
TGTGCCAGCAGCCCCGGGGCCGCAGGGAGCTCCTATAATTCACCCCTCCACTTT
CASSPGAAGSSYNSPLHF
>16|TRBD1|TRBV15|many|TRBJ2-5
TGTGCCACCAGCACCTTTGTACAGGGGACGGGAGAGACCCAGTACTTC
CATSTFVQGTGETQYF
>15|TRBD1|TRBV2|many|TRBJ1-3
TGTGCCAGCTCCGGACAGGGGGCGGCTGGAAACACCATATATTTT
CASSGQGAAGNTIYF
>13|.|TRBV7-2|many|TRBJ2-7
TGTGCCAGCAGCTTGGGCGGCCTCGGAGAGCAGTACTTC
CASSLGGLGEQYF
>15|TRBD1|TRBV7-2|few|TRBJ2-7
TGTGCCAGCAGCCCTCATTGGACAGGGGCCTACGAGCAGTACTTC
CASSPHWTGAYEQYF
>16|.|TRBV7-2|many|TRBJ1-6
TGTGCCAGCAGCCGTAACAGGGAGGCTTATAATTCACCCCTCCACTTT
CASSRNREAYNSPLHF
>12|.|TRBV13|many|TRBJ1-6
TGTGCCAGCAGCTTAGGAGCCGCACCCCTCCACTTT
CASSLGAAPLHF
>14|TRBD1|TRBV29-1|.|TRBJ2-2
TGCAGCGGCGGACAGGGGAGGGGGGTCGGGGAGCTGTTTTTT
CSGGQGRGVGELFF
>14|.|TRBV2|.|TRBJ2-1
TGTGCCAGCAGTGTTCTTAAAGACTACAATGAGCAGTTCTTC
CASSVLKDYNEQFF
>14|TRBD1|TRBV7-9|many|TRBJ1-5
TGTGCCAGCAGCCAGGGACAGGGCTTGCAGCCCCAGCATTTT
CASSQGQGLQPQHF
>18|.|TRBV9|.|TRBJ1-3
TGTGCCAGCAGCACGAGTGCGGACCTCACAACTTATGGAAACACCATATATTTT
CASSTSADLTTYGNTIYF
>17|.|TRBV20-1|.|TRBJ1-5
TGCAGTGCTAGAGTCGGCGGCGGGACACCGGGAAATCAGCCCCAGCATTTT
CSARVGGGTPGNQPQHF
>15|.|TRBV5-6|.|TRBJ1-5
TGTGCCAGCAGCTTGGCGGGGGGGCCCCATCAGCCCCAGCATTTT
CASSLAGGPHQPQHF
>11|.|TRBV20-1|.|TRBJ1-2
TGCAGTTCAGACGGGGTCTATGGCTACACCTTC
CSSDGVYGYTF
>15|.|TRBV6-5|.|TRBJ1-1
TGTGCCAGCAGTTACGCGGTGGGAGCGAACACTGAAGCTTTCTTT
CASSYAVGANTEAFF
>15|.|TRBV9|.|TRBJ1-1
TGTGCCAGCAGCTACCACATCCTGGGGGACGCTGAAGCTTTCTTT
CASSYHILGDAEAFF
>14|.|TRBV10-2|.|TRBJ1-2
TGCGCCAGCAGTGAGAGTTTAACAGGGTATGGCTACACCTTC
CASSESLTGYGYTF
>14|TRBD2|TRBV7-9|many|TRBJ2-5
TGTGCCAGCAGACTAGCGGGAGGAGCGGAGACCCAGTACTTC
CASRLAGGAETQYF
>14|.|TRBV29-1|.|TRBJ1-1
TGCAGCGTTGAAGATGAGACGGGGAAGGGTGAAGCTTTCTTT
CSVEDETGKGEAFF
>14|.|TRBV2|many|TRBJ1-6
TGTGCCAGCAGTGTCAAGGGAGGAAATTCACCCCTCCACTTT
CASSVKGGNSPLHF
>18|TRBD1|TRBV7-8|.|TRBJ1-5
TGTGCCAGCAGTTACCCCGGGACAGGGGATTGGAGCAATCAGCCCCAGCATTTT
CASSYPGTGDWSNQPQHF
>15|TRBD1|TRBV7-6|many|TRBJ2-5
TGTGCCAGCAGCCCAAGGACAGGGGGCAGGGAGACCCAGTACTTC
CASSPRTGGRETQYF
>13|TRBD1|TRBV6-6|.|TRBJ1-1
TGTGCCAGCAGTTCCCGGACAGGGCTCGAAGCTTTCTTT
CASSSRTGLEAFF
>12|.|TRBV19|many|TRBJ1-2
TGTGCCAGTAACCGGGGGGATTATGGCTACACCTTC
CASNRGDYGYTF
>15|.|TRBV9|many|TRBJ1-2
TGTGCCAGCAGCGTAGGTGGGACCACCTTTGGGGGCTACACCTTC
CASSVGGTTFGGYTF
>14|TRBD2|TRBV24-1|many|TRBJ2-2
TGTGCCACCACCGGGAGGGCGAACACCGGGGAGCTGTTTTTT
CATTGRANTGELFF
>15|.|TRBV2|.|TRBJ1-3
TGTGCCAGCAGGGACGGATCCCTCTCTGGAAACACCATATATTTT
CASRDGSLSGNTIYF
>15|TRBD2|TRBV29-1|.|TRBJ2-3
TGCAGCGTTGCCTTAGCGGGGGGCCTCACAGATACGCAGTATTTT
CSVALAGGLTDTQYF
>15|.|TRBV20-1|many|TRBJ1-5
TGCAGTGCTAGACTCGGCGAGGGAGGGAATCAGCCCCAGCATTTT
CSARLGEGGNQPQHF
>15|.|TRBV7-9|.|TRBJ2-7
TGTGCCAGCAGCTTAGTGCGCTACCACTCCTACGAGCAGTACTTC
CASSLVRYHSYEQYF
>13|.|TRBV20-1|few|TRBJ2-7
TGCAGTGGAATACCGGGCCCTTCCTACGAGCAGTACTTC
CSGIPGPSYEQYF
>12|TRBD1|TRBV2|.|TRBJ2-7
TGTGCCATGGGACAGGGGGTGAGCGAGCAGTACTTC
CAMGQGVSEQYF
>15|TRBD2|TRBV19|many|TRBJ2-2
TGTGCCAGTAGTAGCGGGAGGGCCTTGACCGGGGAGCTGTTTTTT
CASSSGRALTGELFF
>13|.|TRBV20-1|.|TRBJ2-2
TGCAGTGCTAGCTCCACGGTCACCGGGGAGCTGTTTTTT
CSASSTVTGELFF
>11|.|TRBV19|many|TRBJ1-1
TGTGCCAGTAGCCGTACCCCTGAAGCTTTCTTT
CASSRTPEAFF